This TCR beta chain was observed in a study of naive and memory T cell subsets. Per the germline V gene, CDR1 is SGHDN and CDR2 is FVKESK. Losses at the gene ends were 4 bases for V and 3 bases for J; bases not matched to a gene: 4. This CDR3 region has 14 residues. An oligonucleotide containing a UMI was ligated to the 3' end of TCR cDNA. Whole-blood samples were more than 2 ml of peripheral blood from healthy adult volunteers. Study conclusions and caveats: TCR transcript changes with activation or differentiation may affect this RNA method.

The SP2 primer and nested alpha and beta constant region primers amplified ligated cDNA in four rounds. Alpha and beta constant region primers primed reverse transcription for blood and skin samples. One entry per CDR3 protein, called by TCRdb with MiXCR from the 5' RACE reads. The sample has 55,000 to 65,000 distinct CDR3 sequences, 8% seen once. This clonotype has just a few counts. Its target is unknown. The receptor was derived from a female donor in good health. The genes are TRBV14 and TRBJ1-2; 8 bases are shared with TRBD1. This CDR3 reads CASSPTTGDYGYTF. CDR3 bases: TGTGCCAGCAGCCCGACGACAGGGGACTATGGCTACACCTTC.